The clone carrying this T cell receptor (beta chain) occurred a few times. The length of the CDR3 is 14 residues. CDR1 is WSHSY and CDR2 is SAAADI in the germline V gene. Trimming at V came to 8 bases and at J to 5 bases, leaving 4 bases not matched to a gene. This record comes from a study of tumor-infiltrating lymphocytes in glioblastoma multiforme. TCR beta libraries were built from RNA through three nested multiplex PCR rounds using modified ARM-PCR. MiXCR, run by TCRdb on the multiplex PCR reads, gives a single entry per CDR3 protein. The sample has about 15,000 distinct CDR3 sequences; more than 65% are singletons.

The V call is TRBV10-2, the J call TRBJ2-2; 11 nucleotides line up with TRBD2. This clonotype originated in a male donor with glioblastoma. Sequenced sample: brain tumor tissue. CDR3 amino acids: CASGTSGQTGELFF. Written as DNA, the CDR3 is TGCGCCAGCGGGACTAGCGGACAGACCGGGGAGCTGTTTTTT.